These T cell receptor beta chains were read from a single sample in a study of PD-1 blockade in classical Hodgkin lymphoma. The assay was immunoSEQ multiplex PCR, and TCRdb's table has in-frame clones only and misses some. The data contain tens of thousands of clones, 87% of them seen just once; the ten biggest clones take up more than 8%. The source material was peripheral blood mononuclear cells (PBMCs), sampled before the fourth cycle of nivolumab. These TCRs come from a human donor with classical Hodgkin lymphoma. Both conserved end residues are part of each CDR3. Clone size is not always given. Where it is, it says once, few, many or a class for expanded clones.

TRBV19	TRBJ1-1	-	CASSHGAEAFF
TRBV9	TRBJ2-5	-	CASSGTGLRSETQYF
TRBV5-1	TRBJ1-4	-	CASSMGQGGEKLFF
TRBV5-1	TRBJ2-2	-	CASSLDRGVGELFF
TRBV11-2	TRBJ2-2	-	CASSLVAPRTHTGELFF
TRBV5-1	TRBJ2-2	-	CASSLIGSVRGGTGELFF
TRBV5-1	TRBJ1-1	-	CASSFRENTEAFF
TRBV29-1	TRBJ1-2	-	CSVDEGKGYTF
TRBV5-1	TRBJ2-5	once	CASSLVGGNQETQYF
TRBV30	TRBJ2-1	few	CAWSVGYNEQFF
TRBV21-1	TRBJ2-7	-	CASSFIRDRVYEQYF
TRBV5-1	TRBJ1-4	-	CASSLDALNEKLFF
TRBV5-1	TRBJ1-4	-	CASSFAVNEKLFF
TRBV7-8	TRBJ1-1	-	CASSQGTKGAEAFF
TRBV7-9	TRBJ2-7	-	CASSSLRPGTGVSGQYF
TRBV15	TRBJ1-4	-	CATSSFGQATNEKLFF
TRBV5-1	-	-	CASSRTGGDEQYF
TRBV7-6	TRBJ2-5	-	CASSFSRQETQYF
TRBV5-1	TRBJ2-7	-	CASSLNRDRTYEQYF
TRBV6-6	TRBJ1-5	once	CASSYSSSAGTTQHF
TRBV6-5	TRBJ2-3	-	CASAGTIPDTQYF
TRBV2	TRBJ2-5	once	CASSGRLAGKQETQYF
TRBV20-1	TRBJ2-7	-	CSALQGYEQYF
TRBV5-1	TRBJ1-1	-	CASSSLGQGDTEAFF
TRBV4-1	TRBJ2-7	once	CASSQDTETFSYEQYF
TRBV19	TRBJ2-1	-	CASSIDGDNEQFF
TRBV5-1	TRBJ2-7	-	CASSLPTSYNEQYF
TRBV4-1	TRBJ1-2	once	CASSPTGGPNYGYTF
TRBV18	TRBJ2-6	-	CASSPRRDTDANVLTF
TRBV5-1	TRBJ1-2	-	CASSQGQVYGYTF
TRBV7-6	TRBJ2-2	-	CASSLVGSRIGDTGELFF
TRBV21-1	TRBJ1-1	few	CASSKSTGKGTEAFF
TRBV27	TRBJ1-1	-	CASSLSVGLDTEAFF
TRBV5-1	TRBJ2-3	-	CASSFQGRADTQYF
TRBV30	TRBJ1-4	-	CAWSEHSTNEKLFF
TRBV19	TRBJ2-1	-	CASSTGTDYNEQFF
TRBV6-1	TRBJ2-1	-	CASSEAVADNNEQFF
TRBV5-1	TRBJ1-6	once	CASSLIGTDNSPLHF
TRBV4-1	TRBJ2-3	-	CASSQARAAYTQYF
TRBV18	TRBJ2-3	-	CASSQGSWDTQYF
TRBV10-3	TRBJ1-2	-	CAIKQEGGANYGYTF
TRBV5-1	TRBJ1-1	once	CASSSGQLLNTEAFF
TRBV6-6	TRBJ1-3	-	CASSYETGGSGNTIYF
TRBV5-1	TRBJ1-1	-	CASSLVVGMNTEAFF
TRBV4-2	TRBJ1-5	few	CASSQDNWGQPQHF
TRBV7-9	TRBJ1-5	-	CASSLDRVGNQPQHF
TRBV6-5	TRBJ1-1	once	CASSPGDGNTEAFF
TRBV5-1	TRBJ2-1	-	CASSPEYNEQFF
TRBV6-1	TRBJ2-7	-	CASSLTGTGYYEQYF
TRBV28	TRBJ2-6	-	CASASPGSGANVLTF
TRBV11-2	TRBJ1-4	-	CASSLTWGTGDEKLFF
TRBV6-1	TRBJ1-1	-	CASKERDLLNTEAFF
TRBV9	TRBJ1-5	-	CATNRGGQGAVSNQPQHF
TRBV5-1	TRBJ2-1	once	CASIRGTGAGNEQFF
TRBV30	TRBJ1-2	-	CAWSVLINNYGYTF